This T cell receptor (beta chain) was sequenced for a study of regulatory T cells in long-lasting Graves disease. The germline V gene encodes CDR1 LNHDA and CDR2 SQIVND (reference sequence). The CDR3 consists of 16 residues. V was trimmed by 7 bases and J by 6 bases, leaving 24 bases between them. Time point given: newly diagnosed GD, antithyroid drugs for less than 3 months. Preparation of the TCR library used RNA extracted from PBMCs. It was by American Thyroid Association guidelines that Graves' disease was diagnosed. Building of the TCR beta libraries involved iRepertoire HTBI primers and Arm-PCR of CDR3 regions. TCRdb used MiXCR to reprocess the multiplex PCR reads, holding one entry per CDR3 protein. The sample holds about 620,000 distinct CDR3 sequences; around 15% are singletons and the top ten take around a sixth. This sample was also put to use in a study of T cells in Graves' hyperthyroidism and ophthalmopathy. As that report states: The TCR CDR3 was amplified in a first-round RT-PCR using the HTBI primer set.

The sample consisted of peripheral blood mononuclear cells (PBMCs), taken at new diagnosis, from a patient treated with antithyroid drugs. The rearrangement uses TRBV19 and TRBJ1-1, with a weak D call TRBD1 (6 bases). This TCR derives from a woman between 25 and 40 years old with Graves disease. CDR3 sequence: CASIPGGRGVGAEAFF. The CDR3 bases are TGTGCCAGTATCCCGGGGGGCAGGGGAGTCGGCGCTGAAGCTTTCTTT.